This T cell receptor beta chain was sequenced in a study of blood T cell repertoires in COVID-19. Libraries were prepared by immunoSEQ multiplex PCR; TCRdb keeps only in-frame clonotypes and omits some of them. The sample has just over 350,000 clones; about 90% are singletons. This CDR3 contains 14 residues. The germline CDR1 and CDR2 sequences are SEHNR and FQNEAQ (reference sequence). The V segment lost 5 bases and the J segment 4 bases; nucleotides outside the gene matches: 7. Participant-reported clinical history was the basis for cohort assignment. Donors in Cohort 3 counted as recovered after two negative PCRs, clearance, or symptom resolution.

The specimen sequenced was PBMCs or T cells enriched from blood (not recorded which). The V call is TRBV7-9, the J call TRBJ1-2; 7 bases are shared with TRBD1. The clonotype comes from a woman aged 25 to 39 who had recovered from COVID-19. Written as DNA, the CDR3 is TGTGCCAGCAGCCATGGAGGGGGCAGCTATGGCTACACCTTC. Protein: CASSHGGGSYGYTF.